These 2 T cell receptor beta chains were all obtained from the same sample, sequenced in a study of blood T cells in healthy people across ages. Primers used in a second PCR of about 6 to 11 cycles were a sample-barcoded 5' primer and a J-beta primer mix. TCRdb re-called the 5' RACE reads through MiXCR, storing one row per CDR3 protein. Among around 1,000,000 distinct CDR3 sequences listed, under 30% were seen once. Another study also made use of these data, one on T cells of mothers and their children.

Sequenced sample: blood. These receptors were taken from a girl aged 2-10 years in good health.

This chain links TRBV14 with TRBJ2-1; no definite D call. Germline values: CDR1 SGHDN, CDR2 FVKESK. CDR3 length: 18 residues. V was cut by 0 bases and J by 0 bases, with 15 bases left in between. The CDR3 DNA reads as TGTGCCAGCAGCCAAGAATTGGTCAGTCCCAGCTCCTACAATGAGCAGTTCTTC. Its protein is CASSQELVSPSSYNEQFF.

V usage is TRBV12-3 or TRBV12-4 and J usage is TRBJ1-3; TRBD1 matches 10 bases. V lost 5 bases, J lost 3 bases, and 13 bases stayed unmatched. The CDR3 is made up of 18 amino acids. CDR3 sequence: CASSLMPPGQGFGNTIYF. The CDR3 DNA reads as TGTGCCAGCAGTCTGATGCCCCCGGGACAGGGGTTTGGAAACACCATATATTTT.